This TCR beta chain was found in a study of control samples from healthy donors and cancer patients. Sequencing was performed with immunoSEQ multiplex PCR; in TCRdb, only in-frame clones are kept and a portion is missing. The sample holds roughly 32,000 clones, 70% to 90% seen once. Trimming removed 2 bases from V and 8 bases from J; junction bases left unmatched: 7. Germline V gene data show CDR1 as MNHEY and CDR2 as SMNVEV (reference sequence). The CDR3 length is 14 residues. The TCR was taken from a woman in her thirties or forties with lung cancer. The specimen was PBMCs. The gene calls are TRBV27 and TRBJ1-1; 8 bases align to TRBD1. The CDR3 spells CASSLIGQGREAFF. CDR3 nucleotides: TGTGCCAGCAGTTTAATCGGACAGGGAAGAGAAGCTTTCTTT.